These 3 T cell receptor beta chains share one sample of origin, sequenced in a study of blood T cells in healthy people across ages. Then a second PCR, running about 6 to 11 cycles, was carried out with a sample-barcoded 5' primer and a J-beta primer mix. One entry per CDR3 protein results from TCRdb running MiXCR on the 5' RACE reads. This sample has around 800,000 distinct CDR3 sequences; approximately 55% occur once, and the top ten carry roughly two fifths. Sequences were obtained from blood. Receptors originate from a man older than 75 in good health.

V usage is TRBV20-1 and J usage is TRBJ2-3; 8 bases line up with TRBD2. Germline trimming cut 5 bases from V and 4 bases from J; bases unmatched to any gene: 5. The CDR3 consists of 13 residues. Germline V CDR1 and CDR2: DFQATT, SNEGSKA (reference sequence). DNA of the CDR3: TGCAGTGCTGGAGCGGGAGTCGCAGATACGCAGTATTTT. Amino acids: CSAGAGVADTQYF.

The rearrangement uses TRBV20-1 and TRBJ2-7, with TRBD1 matching over 11 bases. CDR1 is DFQATT and CDR2 is SNEGSKA in the germline V gene (reference sequence). The CDR3 spans 14 residues. V shed 4 bases and J 5 bases; nucleotides not matched to a gene: 7. CDR3 nucleotide sequence: TGCAGTGCTACGGGTTGGGACAGGGGGAACGAGCAGTACTTC. Its translation is CSATGWDRGNEQYF.

This clonotype appeared a few times. The V and J genes are TRBV5-1 and TRBJ2-1, with a tentative D call TRBD1 (6 bases). The ends were cut back, 4 bases at V and 5 bases at J, with 19 bases in the middle. In germline, CDR1 is SGHRS, CDR2 YFSETQ. The CDR3 consists of 16 residues. CDR3 DNA sequence: TGCGCCAGCAGCCCGCTCGCCGGCAGGGGAGACAATGAGCAGTTCTTC. Translated, it gives CASSPLAGRGDNEQFF.